A single sample is the source of the 13 T cell receptor beta chains below, sequenced in a study of T cells in Graves' hyperthyroidism and ophthalmopathy. Template material for amplifying TCR beta CDR3 regions consisted of RNA transcripts. The TCR CDR3 first-round RT-PCR relied on the HTBI primer set. TCRdb reprocessed the multiplex PCR reads via MiXCR and lists one record per CDR3 protein. This sample has 660,000 or so distinct CDR3 sequences, with about a fifth found just once. Sequenced sample: blood. The receptors stem from a man younger than 40 with Graves' ophthalmopathy.

The V call is TRBV6-6, the J call TRBJ2-7; the match to TRBD2 covers 8 bases. Germline loops: CDR1 MNHNY, CDR2 SVGAGI (reference sequence). With 2 bases clipped from V and 0 bases from J, the junction kept 3 bases outside the gene matches. The CDR3 has 15 amino acids. CDR3 protein: CASSYASGGSYEQYF. The CDR3 region has the DNA TGTGCCAGCAGTTACGCGAGCGGGGGCTCCTACGAGCAGTACTTC.

Only a few counts were recorded for this clonotype. The rearrangement joins TRBV6-1 to TRBJ1-5, with 8 bases aligning to TRBD1. This CDR3 has 13 amino acids. CDR1 and CDR2 (germline): MNHNS, SASEGT. The V and J ends lost 8 bases and 6 bases, in that order; junction bases with no gene match: 6. CDR3 amino acids: CASAGTGVQPQHF. The CDR3 coding sequence is TGTGCCAGCGCCGGGACAGGTGTTCAGCCCCAGCATTTT.

The V call is TRBV5-1, the J call TRBJ1-1, with D possibly matching TRBD1 (5 bases). The CDR3 spans 12 residues. Trimming removed 4 bases from V and 12 bases from J, with 16 bases in between. Germline assignment: CDR1 SGHRS and CDR2 YFSETQ. CDR3 protein: CASSDGTGGTFF. CDR3 nucleotides: TGCGCCAGCAGCGACGGAACAGGAGGCACTTTCTTT.

This clonotype was counted many times. The chain is built from TRBV20-1 and TRBJ1-5; TRBD1 agrees at 7 bases. V was pared by 3 bases and J by 2 bases, with 7 bases of the junction left unmatched. The CDR3 loop spans 15 amino acids. CDR1 is DFQATT, CDR2 SNEGSKA, per germline (reference sequence). DNA of the CDR3: TGCAGTGCTAGTAGTCCGGGGACAGGCAATCAGCCCCAGCATTTT. Translation: CSASSPGTGNQPQHF.

This clonotype was observed a handful of times. V is TRBV29-1 and J is TRBJ1-4; 7 positions match TRBD1. The V segment lost 6 bases and the J segment 4 bases; nucleotides outside the gene matches: 8. This CDR3 contains 14 residues. Germline assignment: CDR1 SQVTM and CDR2 ANQGSEA. CDR3 amino acids: CSVADRVDNEKLFF. Written as DNA, the CDR3 is TGCAGCGTAGCAGACAGGGTAGATAATGAAAAACTGTTTTTT.

In its sample, this clonotype was seen a few times. The J gene is TRBJ2-3, the V gene TRBV11-2; possible D gene TRBD2, 7 bases. This CDR3 has 18 amino acids. From germline, CDR1 is SGHAT and CDR2 FQNNGV. Trimming took 5 bases from V and 0 from J, leaving 21 bases between them. The CDR3 DNA reads as TGTGCCAGCAGCCTTACTACAGGGACTACAAGGAGCACAGATACGCAGTATTTT. As protein: CASSLTTGTTRSTDTQYF. The whole variable domain, remainder taken from reference TRBV11-2 and TRBJ2-3, is EAGVAQSPRYKIIEKRQSVAFWCNPISGHATLYWYQQILGQGPKLLIQFQNNGVVDDSQLPKDRFSAERLKGVDSTLKIQPAKLEDSAVYLCASSLTTGTTRSTDTQYFGPGTRLTVL.

This clonotype was found a few times. The V gene is TRBV15, the J gene TRBJ2-7, with D possibly being TRBD1 (5 bases). The V and J ends lost 5 bases and 0 bases respectively, with 11 bases between them. Per germline, CDR1 LNHNV and CDR2 YYDKDF (reference sequence). The CDR3 length is 14 residues. CDR3 sequence: CATSQDRSSYEQYF. The CDR3, as DNA: TGTGCCACCAGCCAAGACAGAAGCTCCTACGAGCAGTACTTC.

The chain is built from TRBV4-1 and TRBJ2-1; 12 bases map to TRBD1. This CDR3 has 17 residues. The germline V gene encodes CDR1 MGHRA and CDR2 YSYEKL. J lost 7 bases, V lost 4 bases, and 11 bases had no gene match. The CDR3 region has the DNA TGCGCCAGCAGCCTCATGACCGGGACAGGGGGCTGGAATGAGCAGTTCTTC. Translated: CASSLMTGTGGWNEQFF.

This clonotype was counted many times. The chain uses TRBV7-8 and TRBJ2-3; TRBD2 matches 14 bases. Germline V CDR1 and CDR2: SGHVS, FQNEAQ. Trimming removed 5 bases from V and 7 bases from J; junction bases left unmatched: 11. This CDR3 contains 17 residues. The CDR3 is CASSPTRTSGRLNTQYF. Here the CDR3 DNA reads TGTGCCAGCAGCCCCACAAGGACTAGCGGGAGGTTGAATACGCAGTATTTT.

The gene calls are TRBV6-1 and TRBJ2-1; TRBD2 matches 14 bases. This CDR3 contains 18 residues. From germline, CDR1 is MNHNS and CDR2 SASEGT. Trimming took 8 bases from V and 1 from J; bases not matched to a gene: 10. Written as DNA, the CDR3 is TGTGCCAGCTCCCAGGGACTAGCGGGAGTCGCGTCCTACAATGAGCAGTTCTTC. It translates to CASSQGLAGVASYNEQFF.

As concerns this clonotype: One base away lies a much larger clone, so this may be a sequencing read error. The rearrangement uses TRBV11-2 and TRBJ2-7, with D perhaps TRBD1 (5 bases). Germline-derived CDR1 and CDR2 are SGHAT and FQNNGV. This CDR3 is 14 amino acids long. V was cut by 5 bases and J by 6 bases, with 17 bases left in between. CDR3 DNA sequence: TGTGCCAGCAGCCGGATAGGGGTGACCGCCGAGCAGTACTTC. It codes for CASSRIGVTAEQYF.

This clonotype came up many times. The chain uses TRBV2 and TRBJ2-3; no reliable D call. Germline V gene lookup returns CDR1 SNHLY and CDR2 FYNNEI. With 7 bases removed from V and 3 bases from J, the gap between germline ends came to 17 bases. The CDR3 contains 15 residues. CDR3 in DNA: TGTGCCAGCACTGGGTTCCCCGACCCTACAGATACGCAGTATTTT. Translating gives CASTGFPDPTDTQYF.

This clonotype was seen repeatedly, ten times or more. The chain is built from TRBV2 and TRBJ2-7; 8 positions agree with TRBD1. The CDR3 consists of 15 residues. Germline trimming cut 4 bases from V and 3 bases from J; bases unmatched to any gene: 8. The germline gives CDR1 SNHLY, CDR2 FYNNEI. DNA for the CDR3: TGTGCCAGCAGTGTAGGGGACAGGAGAATCTACGAGCAGTACTTC. It translates to CASSVGDRRIYEQYF.